This TCR beta chain comes out of a study of T-cell memory formation after mild COVID-19. Study at large: The TCR clusters were mostly specific to one donor.

5'RACE primed at constant segments yielded TCR alpha and TCR beta cDNA libraries bearing sample barcodes and UMIs. Each CDR3 protein is one row after TCRdb ran MiXCR on the 5' RACE reads. The repertoire holds about 180,000 distinct CDR3 sequences, around 20% seen once, with 3.9% in the top ten. This clonotype was counted at least ten times. Its antigen is as yet unknown. Germline loops: CDR1 LGHNA, CDR2 YNFKEQ. Losses at the gene ends were 2 bases for V and 0 bases for J; bases not matched to a gene: 6. The CDR3 contains 18 residues. Study results and limitations: CD4+ contracting clones were mainly CM and EM; CD8+ ones, EMRA.

The chain employs TRBV4-2 and TRBJ2-3, with 12 positions matching TRBD2. This TCR came from a man aged 18 to 35 who had mild COVID-19 (a few samples of this study predate the infection). Cell type and time point are not known. Sample: PBMCs or a T cell subset sorted from them (not recorded which). The CDR3 loop is CASSQPSGTSGSTDTQYF. The CDR3 DNA sequence: TGTGCCAGCAGCCAACCCTCCGGGACTAGCGGGAGCACAGATACGCAGTATTTT.